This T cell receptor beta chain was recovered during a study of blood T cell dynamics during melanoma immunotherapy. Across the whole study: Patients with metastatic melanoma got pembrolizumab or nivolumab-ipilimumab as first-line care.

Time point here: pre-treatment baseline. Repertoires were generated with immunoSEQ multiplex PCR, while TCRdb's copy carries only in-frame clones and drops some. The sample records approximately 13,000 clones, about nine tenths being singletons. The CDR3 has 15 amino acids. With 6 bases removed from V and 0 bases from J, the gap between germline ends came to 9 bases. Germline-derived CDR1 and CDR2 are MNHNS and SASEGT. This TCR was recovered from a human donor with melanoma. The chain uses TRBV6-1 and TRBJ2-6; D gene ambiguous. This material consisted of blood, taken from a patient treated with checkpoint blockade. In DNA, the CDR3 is TGTGCCAGCAGCCCCCACCCCTCTGGGGCCAACGTCCTGACTTTC. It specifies CASSPHPSGANVLTF.